This T cell receptor (beta chain) was captured in a study of blood T cell repertoires in COVID-19. Overall study context: PBMCs, B-cell-depleted T cells, or T cells provided the cDNA or gDNA that made up the material.

The age range of participants was about 18 to 95 years, with residence in 20 to 25 US areas. Before they entered the study, exposed participants had met a COVID-19 case within 2 weeks. This table comes from immunoSEQ multiplex PCR, and its TCRdb copy is limited to in-frame clones, with some not included. This sample carries roughly 64,000 clones, more than 55% of them seen once, and the ten largest clones take 51%. Trimming removed 0 bases at V and 6 bases at J, with 9 bases between. The CDR3 totals 13 residues. The germline CDR1 and CDR2 sequences are LGHNA and YSLEER. This clonotype originated in a woman aged 55-70 years who had been exposed to COVID-19. The sequenced material came from PBMCs or T cells enriched from blood (not recorded which). This chain links TRBV4-3 with TRBJ2-7; no firm D call. CDR3 DNA: TGCGCCAGCAGCCAAGAACGGTTTTCCGAGCAGTACTTC. Translating it yields CASSQERFSEQYF.